These T cell receptor beta chains were read from a single sample in a study of blood T cells in healthy people across ages. TCRdb fed the 5' RACE reads into MiXCR, producing one record per CDR3 protein. The repertoire holds 800,000 to 950,000 distinct CDR3 sequences, with 25% to 30% as singletons. These records were also assigned to another study, of T cells of mothers and their children.

Sequencing input: blood. The receptors stem from a woman in her thirties or forties in good health. Both conserved end residues are part of each CDR3. D genes are given only for firm matches. Clone size appears in some rows only: once, few, many, or a class for an expanded clone.

j_call d_call clone_size v_call cdr3_aa cdr3_nt
TRBJ2-5 TRBD2 many TRBV5-1 CASSPRTSGAILETQYF TGCGCCAGCAGCCCCCGCACTAGCGGGGCTATTTTGGAGACCCAGTACTTC
TRBJ1-1 - - TRBV4-2 CASSGEVRTEAFF TGTGCCAGCAGTGGAGAAGTTCGCACTGAAGCTTTCTTT
TRBJ1-1 TRBD1 few TRBV20-1 CSARDAETGDTEAFF TGCAGTGCTAGAGATGCAGAAACAGGGGACACTGAAGCTTTCTTT
TRBJ1-2 - few TRBV6-2/TRBV6-3 CATLEEGRDYGYTF TGTGCCACGCTCGAGGAAGGGAGGGACTATGGCTACACCTTC
TRBJ2-7 TRBD1 - TRBV20-1 CSARTGYEQYF TGCAGTGCTCGGACAGGGTACGAGCAGTACTTC
TRBJ2-7 - many TRBV5-1 CASSRSLRGYEQYF TGCGCCAGCAGCAGATCGCTGCGGGGCTACGAGCAGTACTTC
TRBJ2-3 - once TRBV20-1 CSVSLKGGLDTQYF TGCAGTGTTAGTCTCAAGGGGGGTTTGGATACGCAGTATTTT
TRBJ2-7 TRBD2 few TRBV2 CASSDGGSSYNEQYF TGTGCCAGCAGTGACGGCGGGAGCTCCTACAATGAGCAGTACTTC
TRBJ1-2 - once TRBV5-1 CASSQGGGLIDYGCTF TGCGCCAGCAGCCAAGGGGGGGGACTCATAGACTATGGCTGCACCTTC
TRBJ2-3 TRBD2 - TRBV7-2 CASSKVSGDDRTDAQYF TGTGCCAGCAGCAAAGTGAGCGGGGATGATCGCACAGATGCGCAGTATTTT
TRBJ1-5 - - TRBV20-1 CSARGPRQPQHF TGCAGTGCTAGGGGGCCTCGGCAGCCCCAGCATTTT
TRBJ2-7 - - TRBV12-3/TRBV12-4 CASSYYQDEQYF TGTGCCAGCAGTTACTATCAGGACGAGCAGTACTTC
TRBJ2-1 - - TRBV3-1 CASRQDRYSYNEQFF TGTGCCAGCAGGCAAGACAGGTACTCCTACAATGAGCAGTTCTTC
TRBJ2-7 TRBD1 few TRBV25-1 CASSESRGRHDEQYF TGTGCCAGCAGTGAATCGAGGGGGCGCCACGACGAGCAGTACTTC
TRBJ2-7 - many TRBV5-1 CASSSRTVSYEQYF TGCGCCAGCAGCTCTCGGACAGTTTCCTACGAGCAGTACTTC
TRBJ2-1 TRBD2 - TRBV9 CASSPALTSGGYNEQFF TGTGCCAGCAGCCCCGCCCTAACCAGCGGGGGATACAATGAGCAGTTCTTC
TRBJ2-1 - many TRBV5-1 CASSLVPGSTNEQFF TGCGCCAGCAGCTTGGTGCCGGGGTCAACCAATGAGCAGTTCTTC
TRBJ2-7 - - TRBV7-2 CASSLQGYSYEQYF TGTGCCAGCAGCTTACAAGGGTACTCCTACGAGCAGTACTTC
TRBJ1-5 TRBD1 - TRBV20-1 CSARQSGQGVGPQHF TGCAGTGCTAGACAGTCGGGACAGGGAGTGGGGCCCCAGCATTTT
TRBJ2-3 - - TRBV28 CASRLRPSDTQYF TGTGCCAGCAGACTACGACCTTCAGATACGCAGTATTTT
TRBJ2-7 TRBD1 few TRBV28 CASSPPGTDYEQYF TGTGCCAGCAGTCCCCCCGGGACAGACTACGAGCAGTACTTC
TRBJ2-3 TRBD2 - TRBV20-1 CSALRTSGVTDTQYF TGCAGTGCCCTCAGGACTAGCGGGGTCACAGATACGCAGTATTTT
TRBJ1-1 - - TRBV28 CASSLGKAEAFF TGTGCCAGCAGTTTGGGGAAGGCTGAAGCTTTCTTT
TRBJ2-2 - few TRBV29-1 CSVEDGPPGGELFF TGCAGCGTTGAAGACGGCCCTCCGGGGGGGGAGCTGTTTTTT
TRBJ2-5 TRBD1 - TRBV7-9 CASSPTQRQGGTQYF TGTGCCAGCAGTCCTACTCAGAGACAGGGTGGGACCCAGTACTTC
TRBJ2-5 TRBD1 many TRBV2 CASNRQGQETQYF TGTGCCAGCAATCGACAGGGGCAAGAGACCCAGTACTTC
TRBJ1-1 - - TRBV20-1 CSAPLQKAFF TGCAGTGCCCCACTTCAGAAAGCTTTCTTT
TRBJ2-5 - many TRBV4-3 CASSQTGRETQYF TGCGCCAGCAGCCAAACAGGGCGGGAGACCCAGTACTTC
TRBJ2-7 - many TRBV28 CASKQGGRYEQYF TGTGCCAGCAAACAGGGAGGTCGCTACGAGCAGTACTTC